Listed here are 22 T cell receptor beta chains from one sample, sequenced in a study of OX40 agonist ivuxolimab in advanced cancers. Assay used: immunoSEQ multiplex PCR; TCRdb lists only in-frame clones, some missing. This table has around 40,000 clones, about 80% appearing once. The sequencing here drew on CD4+ or CD8+ T cells sorted from blood, taken in a trial of the OX40 agonist ivuxolimab. The receptors originated from an adult with an advanced solid tumor such as melanoma, head and neck, liver or kidney cancer.

The chain uses TRBV7-8 and TRBJ2-7, with no clear D. CDR1 is SGHVS, CDR2 FQNEAQ, per germline. V was shortened by 1 base and J by 8 bases, with 15 bases between the two germline ends. The CDR3 extends over 14 amino acids. The CDR3 region has the DNA TGTGCCAGCAGCTTAGGCCTCTTTTCTTGGCAGCAGTACTTC. This encodes CASSLGLFSWQQYF. The full variable domain, in which reference TRBV7-8 and TRBJ2-7 provide the parts outside the CDR3, is GAGVSQSPRYKVAKRGQDVALRCDPISGHVSLFWYQQALGQGPEFLTYFQNEAQLDKSGLPSDRFFAERPEGSVSTLKIQRTQQEDSAVYLCASSLGLFSWQQYFGPGTRLTVT.

The J gene is TRBJ1-2, the V gene TRBV10-3; TRBD1 agrees at 11 bases. Trimming removed 2 bases from V and 7 bases from J; junction bases left unmatched: 6. The CDR3 has 15 amino acids. Germline CDR1 ENHRY, CDR2 SYGVKD. The CDR3 reads CAISEAGQGALGYTF. In nucleotides, the CDR3 is TGTGCCATCAGTGAGGCTGGACAGGGGGCGCTTGGCTACACCTTC.

This chain uses TRBV11-2 with TRBJ1-1, with TRBD1 as a possible D gene (6 bases). The CDR3 extends over 15 amino acids. CDR1 SGHAT and CDR2 FQNNGV come from the germline V gene. V was shortened by 5 bases and J by 0 bases, with 13 bases between the two germline ends. The CDR3 DNA reads as TGTGCCAGCAGCGCTTCGACAGGAATGAACACTGAAGCTTTCTTT. It specifies CASSASTGMNTEAFF. Full variable domain (remainder filled in from reference TRBV11-2 and TRBJ1-1): EAGVAQSPRYKIIEKRQSVAFWCNPISGHATLYWYQQILGQGPKLLIQFQNNGVVDDSQLPKDRFSAERLKGVDSTLKIQPAKLEDSAVYLCASSASTGMNTEAFFGQGTRLTVV.

The rearrangement links TRBV5-1 to TRBJ2-5; D not resolved. The CDR3 consists of 14 residues. Germline V CDR1 and CDR2: SGHRS, YFSETQ. Trimming left V 3 bases short and J 5 bases short, with 14 bases between. CDR3 in amino acids: CASSSDVTSETQYF. DNA for the CDR3: TGCGCCAGCAGCTCAGACGTCACGTCGGAGACCCAGTACTTC.

This sequence joins TRBV7-2 and TRBJ2-5; D is unresolved. The V and J ends lost 3 bases and 7 bases respectively, with 18 bases between them. The germline V gene has CDR1 SGHTA and CDR2 FQGNSA. The CDR3 consists of 15 residues. The CDR3 is CASSLSISGGATQYF. CDR3 nucleotides: TGTGCCAGCAGCTTGTCGATTTCGGGCGGCGCGACCCAGTACTTC.

For the CDR3, the DNA is TGTGCCAGCAGCTTGGAGGGGGTCGCATCCAAAAACATTCAGTACTTC. Protein: CASSLEGVASKNIQYF. The V call is TRBV5-4, the J call TRBJ2-4, with a possible D match to TRBD1 (6 bases). Germline V gene data show CDR1 as SGHNT and CDR2 as YYREEE (reference sequence). V was shortened by 0 bases and J by 2 bases, with 12 bases between the two germline ends. The length of the CDR3 is 16 residues.

This clone appeared a single time. CDR3 DNA: TGTGCCAGCAGCCGGACTAGTGGGGATACGCAGTATTTT. It codes for CASSRTSGDTQYF. V and J are TRBV5-4 and TRBJ2-3; 7 nucleotides agree with TRBD2. The CDR3 has 13 amino acids. Germline assignment: CDR1 SGHNT and CDR2 YYREEE (reference sequence). V shed 4 bases and J 6 bases; nucleotides not matched to a gene: 5.

This clone was found a few times. This chain uses TRBV29-1 with TRBJ2-1, with a tentative D call TRBD2 (6 bases). This CDR3 has 15 residues. Germline-derived CDR1 and CDR2 are SQVTM and ANQGSEA. The V end lost 6 bases, the J end lost 2 bases, and 17 bases lay between the germline ends. CDR3 DNA: TGCAGCGTCGTGCGAGTGGGGAGGCCCTACAATGAGCAGTTCTTC. Its translation is CSVVRVGRPYNEQFF.

The chain joins TRBV6-5 to TRBJ1-2; D is unclear. V lost 7 bases and J 3 bases, leaving 18 bases between the germline ends. The germline CDR1 and CDR2 sequences are MNHEY and SVGAGI. The CDR3 runs 15 residues. Written as DNA, the CDR3 is TGTGCCAGCACCCCGGGGAACAGAATTTACTATGGCTACACCTTC. Translated, it gives CASTPGNRIYYGYTF.

The chain links TRBV6-5 to TRBJ1-2; TRBD1 aligns across 7 bases. V was pared by 5 bases and J by 4 bases, with 4 bases of the junction left unmatched. The CDR3 spans 13 residues. CDR1 and CDR2 (germline): MNHEY, SVGAGI. The CDR3 loop reads CASSPRDSYGYTF. The CDR3 bases are TGTGCCAGCAGTCCCAGGGACAGCTATGGCTACACCTTC.

The rearrangement links TRBV18 to TRBJ2-7, with TRBD1 identical over 7 bases. The V and J ends lost 0 bases and 3 bases, in that order; junction bases with no gene match: 17. Per germline, CDR1 KGHSH and CDR2 LQKENI. This CDR3 comprises 19 residues. The CDR3 reads CASSPPVGVLADRIYEQYF. The CDR3 DNA reads as TGTGCCAGCTCACCACCGGTAGGAGTCCTTGCGGACAGGATCTACGAGCAGTACTTC.

The chain couples TRBV10-3 to TRBJ2-2; D assignment may be TRBD1 or TRBD2 (6 bases each). Germline CDR1 is ENHRY and CDR2 is SYGVKD. This CDR3 comprises 15 residues. V lost 4 bases and J 2 bases, leaving 11 bases between the germline ends. The CDR3: CAISGSGGNTGELFF. In DNA, the CDR3 is TGTGCCATCAGTGGATCCGGGGGCAACACCGGGGAGCTGTTTTTT.

The chain is built from TRBV6-6 and TRBJ2-7; D gene unclear. This CDR3 contains 14 residues. The germline V gene has CDR1 MNHNY and CDR2 SVGAGI (reference sequence). V shed 8 bases and J shed 0 bases, with 14 bases lying between them. The CDR3 loop reads CASRAASASYEQYF. Written as DNA, the CDR3 is TGTGCCAGCCGGGCAGCCAGCGCCTCCTACGAGCAGTACTTC.

The chain recombines TRBV5-1 with TRBJ1-4; D perhaps matches TRBD1 (6 bases). The CDR3 runs 17 residues. Germline V gene data show CDR1 as SGHRS and CDR2 as YFSETQ. V was trimmed by 2 bases and J by 5 bases, leaving 19 bases between them. CDR3 protein: CASSFRPGTKKNEKLFF. The DNA for the CDR3 is TGCGCCAGCAGCTTCCGACCCGGGACAAAGAAGAATGAAAAACTGTTTTTT.

The V gene is TRBV10-3, the J gene TRBJ2-1; D is ambiguous. Germline V gene data show CDR1 as ENHRY and CDR2 as SYGVKD. Trimming took off 2 bases at V and 5 bases at J, with 13 bases between the two ends. This CDR3 has 15 amino acids. This chain's CDR3 is CAISEAIRLDNEQFF. CDR3 DNA: TGTGCCATCAGTGAGGCGATTCGGCTTGACAATGAGCAGTTCTTC.

V usage is TRBV5-1 and J usage is TRBJ1-4; 7 nucleotides match TRBD1. The CDR3 runs 16 residues. Germline-derived CDR1 and CDR2 are SGHRS and YFSETQ. V lost 4 bases to trimming and J lost 6 bases; unmatched junction nucleotides: 12. The CDR3 is CASSPTLTGRDEKLFF. The DNA for the CDR3 is TGCGCCAGCAGCCCCACATTGACAGGGAGAGATGAAAAACTGTTTTTT.

In DNA, the CDR3 is TGCAGCGTTGTAAGGACAGGTGAAGCTTTCTTT. Residues: CSVVRTGEAFF. This chain uses TRBV29-1 with TRBJ1-1; 7 bases are shared with TRBD1. Germline-derived CDR1 and CDR2 are SQVTM and ANQGSEA. V gave up 4 bases and J gave up 7 bases; unmatched junction bases: 3. The CDR3 is 11 amino acids.

The chain is built from TRBV5-1 and TRBJ2-6, with 13 bases fitting TRBD2. CDR3 length: 17 residues. Germline CDR1 SGHRS, CDR2 YFSETQ. J lost 0 bases, V lost 7 bases, and 4 bases had no gene match. The CDR3: CASQTSGRFSGANVLTF. Here the CDR3 DNA reads TGCGCCAGCCAGACTAGCGGGAGGTTCTCTGGGGCCAACGTCCTGACTTTC.

J is TRBJ2-1 and V is TRBV11-2; possible D gene TRBD1, 5 bases. CDR1 and CDR2 from the germline V gene are SGHAT and FQNNGV. V was clipped by 6 bases and J by 9 bases, with 21 bases between them. This CDR3 region has 15 residues. The CDR3 DNA follows: TGTGCCAGCAGGAGAGCAGGGATGGTGTTGGGTGAGCAGTTCTTC. This codes for CASRRAGMVLGEQFF.

The V and J genes are TRBV27 and TRBJ2-7; D possibly corresponds to TRBD1 (5 bases). V gave up 5 bases and J gave up 0 bases, with 11 bases separating them. This CDR3 is 14 amino acids long. Looked up from germline, CDR1 is MNHEY and CDR2 is SMNVEV (reference sequence). CDR3 nucleotide sequence: TGTGCCAGCAGTCTCGGAACAGGCTCCTACGAGCAGTACTTC. Translation gives CASSLGTGSYEQYF.

Within the sample, this clone is medium-sized. The chain carries TRBV19 and TRBJ1-6; no clear D. The CDR3 runs 15 residues. V was shortened by 3 bases and J by 7 bases, with 13 bases between the two germline ends. Per germline, CDR1 LNHDA and CDR2 SQIVND (reference sequence). The CDR3: CASSMSPSKNSPLHF. The CDR3 DNA reads as TGTGCCAGTAGTATGAGCCCAAGCAAAAATTCACCCCTCCACTTT.

About this clone itself: A read error may produce the germline difference seen at one junction end. The chain recombines TRBV7-9 with TRBJ1-2, with a weak D call TRBD1 (5 bases). The germline CDR1 and CDR2 sequences are SEHNR and FQNEAQ (reference sequence). This CDR3 contains 15 residues. The CDR3 DNA sequence: TGCGCCAGCAGCCAAGATCCCGGCAGGGAGACTGGCTACACCTTC. The encoded protein is CASSQDPGRETGYTF.